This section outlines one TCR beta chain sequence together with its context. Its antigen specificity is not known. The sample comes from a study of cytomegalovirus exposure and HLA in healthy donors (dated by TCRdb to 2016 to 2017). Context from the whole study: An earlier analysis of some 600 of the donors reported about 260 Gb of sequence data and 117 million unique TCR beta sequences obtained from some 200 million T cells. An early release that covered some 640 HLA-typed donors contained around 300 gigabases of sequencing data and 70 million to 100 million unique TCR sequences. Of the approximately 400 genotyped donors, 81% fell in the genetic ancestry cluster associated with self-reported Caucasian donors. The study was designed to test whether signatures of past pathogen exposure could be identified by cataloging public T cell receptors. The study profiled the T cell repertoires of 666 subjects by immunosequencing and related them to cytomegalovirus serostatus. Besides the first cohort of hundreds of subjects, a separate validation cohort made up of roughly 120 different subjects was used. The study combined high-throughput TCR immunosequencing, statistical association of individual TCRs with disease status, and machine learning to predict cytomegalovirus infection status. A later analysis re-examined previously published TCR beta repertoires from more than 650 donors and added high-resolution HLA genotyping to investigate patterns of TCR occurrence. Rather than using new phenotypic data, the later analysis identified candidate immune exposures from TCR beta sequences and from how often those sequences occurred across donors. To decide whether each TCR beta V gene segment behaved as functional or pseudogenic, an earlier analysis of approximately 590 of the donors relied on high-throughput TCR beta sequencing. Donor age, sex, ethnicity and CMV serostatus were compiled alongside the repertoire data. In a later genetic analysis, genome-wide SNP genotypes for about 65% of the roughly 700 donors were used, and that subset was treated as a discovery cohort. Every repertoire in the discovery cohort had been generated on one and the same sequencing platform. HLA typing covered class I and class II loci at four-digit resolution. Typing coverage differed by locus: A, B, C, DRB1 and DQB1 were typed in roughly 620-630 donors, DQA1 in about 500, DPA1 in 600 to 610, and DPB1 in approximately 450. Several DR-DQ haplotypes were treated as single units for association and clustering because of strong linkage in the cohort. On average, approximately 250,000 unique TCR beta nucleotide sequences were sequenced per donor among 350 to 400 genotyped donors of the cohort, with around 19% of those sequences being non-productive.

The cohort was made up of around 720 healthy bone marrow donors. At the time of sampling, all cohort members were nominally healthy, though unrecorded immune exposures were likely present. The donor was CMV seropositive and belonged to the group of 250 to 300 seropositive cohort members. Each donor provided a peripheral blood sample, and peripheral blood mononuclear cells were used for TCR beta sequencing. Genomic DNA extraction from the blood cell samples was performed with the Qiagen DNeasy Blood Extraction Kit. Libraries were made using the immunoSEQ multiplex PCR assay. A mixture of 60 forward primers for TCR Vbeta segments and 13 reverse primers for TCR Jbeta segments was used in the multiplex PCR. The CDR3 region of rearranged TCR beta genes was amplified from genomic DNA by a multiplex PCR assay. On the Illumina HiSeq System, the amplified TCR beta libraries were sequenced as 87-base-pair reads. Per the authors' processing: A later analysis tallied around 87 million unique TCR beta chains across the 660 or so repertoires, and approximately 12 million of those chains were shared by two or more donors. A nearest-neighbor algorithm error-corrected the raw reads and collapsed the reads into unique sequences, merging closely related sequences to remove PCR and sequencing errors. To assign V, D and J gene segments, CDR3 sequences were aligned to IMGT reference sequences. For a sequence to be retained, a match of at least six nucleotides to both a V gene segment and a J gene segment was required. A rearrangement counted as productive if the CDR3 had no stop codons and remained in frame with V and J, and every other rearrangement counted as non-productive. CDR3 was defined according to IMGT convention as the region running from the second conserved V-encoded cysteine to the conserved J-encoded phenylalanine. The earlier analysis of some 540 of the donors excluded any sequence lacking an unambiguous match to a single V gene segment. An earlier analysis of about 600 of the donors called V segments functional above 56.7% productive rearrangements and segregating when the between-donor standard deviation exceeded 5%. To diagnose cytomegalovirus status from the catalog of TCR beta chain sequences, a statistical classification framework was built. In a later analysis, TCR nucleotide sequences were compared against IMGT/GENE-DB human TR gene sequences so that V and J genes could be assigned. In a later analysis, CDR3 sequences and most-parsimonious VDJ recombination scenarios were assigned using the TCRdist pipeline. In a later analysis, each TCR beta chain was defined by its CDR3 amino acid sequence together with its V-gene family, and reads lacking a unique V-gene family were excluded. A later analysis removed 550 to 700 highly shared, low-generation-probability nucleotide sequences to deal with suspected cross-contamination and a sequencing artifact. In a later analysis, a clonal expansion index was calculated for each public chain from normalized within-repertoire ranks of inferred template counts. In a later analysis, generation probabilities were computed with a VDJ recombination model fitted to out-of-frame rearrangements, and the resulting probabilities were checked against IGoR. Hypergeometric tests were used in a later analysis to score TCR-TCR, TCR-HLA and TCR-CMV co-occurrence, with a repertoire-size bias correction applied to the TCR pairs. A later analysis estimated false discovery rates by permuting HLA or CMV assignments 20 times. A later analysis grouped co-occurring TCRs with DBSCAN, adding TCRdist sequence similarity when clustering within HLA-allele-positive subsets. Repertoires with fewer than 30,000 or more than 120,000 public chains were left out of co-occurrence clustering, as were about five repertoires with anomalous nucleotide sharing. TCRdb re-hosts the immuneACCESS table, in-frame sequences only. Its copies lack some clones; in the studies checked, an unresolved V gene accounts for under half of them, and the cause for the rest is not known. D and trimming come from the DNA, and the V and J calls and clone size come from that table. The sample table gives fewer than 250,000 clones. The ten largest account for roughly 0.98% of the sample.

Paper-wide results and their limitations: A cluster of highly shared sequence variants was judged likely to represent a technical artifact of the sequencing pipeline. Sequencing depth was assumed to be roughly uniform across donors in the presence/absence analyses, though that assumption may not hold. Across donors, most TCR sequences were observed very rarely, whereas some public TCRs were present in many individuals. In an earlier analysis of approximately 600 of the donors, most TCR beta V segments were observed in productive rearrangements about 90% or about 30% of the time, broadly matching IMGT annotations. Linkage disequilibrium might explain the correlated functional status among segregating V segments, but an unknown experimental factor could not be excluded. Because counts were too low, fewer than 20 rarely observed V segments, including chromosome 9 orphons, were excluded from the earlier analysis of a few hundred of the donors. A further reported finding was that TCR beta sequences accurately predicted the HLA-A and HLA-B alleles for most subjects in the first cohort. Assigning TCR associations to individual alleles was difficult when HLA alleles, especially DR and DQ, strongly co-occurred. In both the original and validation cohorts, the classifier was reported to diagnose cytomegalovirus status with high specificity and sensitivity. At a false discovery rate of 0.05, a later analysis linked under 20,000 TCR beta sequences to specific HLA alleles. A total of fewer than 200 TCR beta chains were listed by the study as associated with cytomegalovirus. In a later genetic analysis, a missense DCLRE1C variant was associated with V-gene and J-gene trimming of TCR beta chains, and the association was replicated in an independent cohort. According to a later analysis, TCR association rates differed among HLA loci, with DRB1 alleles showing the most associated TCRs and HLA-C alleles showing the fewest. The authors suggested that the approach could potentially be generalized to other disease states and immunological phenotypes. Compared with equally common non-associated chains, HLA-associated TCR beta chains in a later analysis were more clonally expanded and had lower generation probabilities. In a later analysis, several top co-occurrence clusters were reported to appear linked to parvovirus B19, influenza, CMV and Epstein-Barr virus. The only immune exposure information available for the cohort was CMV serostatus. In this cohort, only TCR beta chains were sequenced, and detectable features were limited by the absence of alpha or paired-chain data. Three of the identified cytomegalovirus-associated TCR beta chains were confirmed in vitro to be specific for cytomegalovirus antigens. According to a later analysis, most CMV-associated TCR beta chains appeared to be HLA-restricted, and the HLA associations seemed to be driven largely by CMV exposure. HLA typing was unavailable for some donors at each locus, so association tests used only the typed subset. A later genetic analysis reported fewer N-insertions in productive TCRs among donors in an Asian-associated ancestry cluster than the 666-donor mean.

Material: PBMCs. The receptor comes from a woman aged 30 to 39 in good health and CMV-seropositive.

The CDR3 protein is CASGAGRIAFYEQYF. The DNA sequence reads TGTGCCAGCGGTGCGGGACGGATTGCGTTCTACGAGCAGTACTTC. The chain is made from TRBV27 and TRBJ2-7, and the D gene may be TRBD2, 6 bases matching. The CDR3 runs 15 amino acids, cysteine and phenylalanine included. Only CDR3 DNA remains: 45 bases, in frame from the first base. V was cut back by 8 bases and J by 3 bases, leaving a gap of 20 bases between them. In the germline V gene (reference sequence), CDR1 corresponds to MNHEY and CDR2 to SMNVEV.